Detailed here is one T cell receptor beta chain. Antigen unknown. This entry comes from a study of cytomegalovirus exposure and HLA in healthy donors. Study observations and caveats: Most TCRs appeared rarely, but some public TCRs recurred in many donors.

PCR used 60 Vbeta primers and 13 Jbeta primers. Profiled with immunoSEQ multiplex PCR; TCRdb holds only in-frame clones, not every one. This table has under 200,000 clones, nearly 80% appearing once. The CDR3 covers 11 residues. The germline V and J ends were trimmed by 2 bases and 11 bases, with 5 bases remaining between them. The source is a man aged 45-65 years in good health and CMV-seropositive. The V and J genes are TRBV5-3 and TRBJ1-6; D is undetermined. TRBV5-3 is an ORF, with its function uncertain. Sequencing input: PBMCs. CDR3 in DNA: TGTGCCAGAAGCTTCCGTCCACCCCTCCACTTT. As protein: CARSFRPPLHF.